This T cell receptor beta chain was retrieved from a study of chemoradiotherapy in HPV16-positive cancers. Germline V lookup: CDR1 MNHEY, CDR2 SMNVEV (reference sequence). V shed 4 bases and J shed 2 bases, with 9 bases lying between them. The CDR3 loop spans 14 amino acids. The repertoire was sequenced with immunoSEQ multiplex PCR; TCRdb's copy has only in-frame clones and lacks some. The sample holds some 3,000 clones, about 83% seen once. The source is a human donor with HPV-associated anogenital cancer. Sequenced here: tumor tissue, sampled from a patient who underwent chemoradiotherapy. The chain has TRBV27 and TRBJ2-1, with D hard to call. CDR3 coding DNA: TGTGCCAGCAGTTATACCGGCCCCTACAATGAGCAGTTCTTC. As protein: CASSYTGPYNEQFF.